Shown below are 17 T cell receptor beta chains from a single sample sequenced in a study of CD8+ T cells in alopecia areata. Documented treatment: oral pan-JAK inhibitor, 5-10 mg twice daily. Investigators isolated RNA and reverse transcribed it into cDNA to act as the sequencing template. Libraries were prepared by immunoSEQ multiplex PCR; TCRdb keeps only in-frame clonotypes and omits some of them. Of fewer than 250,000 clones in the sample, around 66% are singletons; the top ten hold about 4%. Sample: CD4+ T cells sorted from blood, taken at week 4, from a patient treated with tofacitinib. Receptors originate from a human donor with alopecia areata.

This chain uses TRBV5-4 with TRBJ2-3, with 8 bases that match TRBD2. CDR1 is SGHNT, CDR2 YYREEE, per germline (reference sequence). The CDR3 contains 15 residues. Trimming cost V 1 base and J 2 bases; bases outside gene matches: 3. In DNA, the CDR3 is TGTGCCAGCAGCTTGCCGGGGGGGTACACAGATACGCAGTATTTT. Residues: CASSLPGGYTDTQYF.

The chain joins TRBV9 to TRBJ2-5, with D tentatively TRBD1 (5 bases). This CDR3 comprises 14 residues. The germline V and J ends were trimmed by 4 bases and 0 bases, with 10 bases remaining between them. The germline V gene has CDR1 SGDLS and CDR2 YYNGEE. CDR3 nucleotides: TGTGCCAGCAGCCTCAGGACAAACCAAGAGACCCAGTACTTC. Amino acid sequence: CASSLRTNQETQYF.

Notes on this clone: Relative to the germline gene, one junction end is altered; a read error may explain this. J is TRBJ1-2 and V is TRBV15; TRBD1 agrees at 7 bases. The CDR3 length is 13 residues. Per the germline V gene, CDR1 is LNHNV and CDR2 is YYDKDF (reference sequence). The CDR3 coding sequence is TGTGCCACCAGCAGAGCAGGGGGTTATGACTACACCTTC. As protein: CATSRAGGYDYTF.

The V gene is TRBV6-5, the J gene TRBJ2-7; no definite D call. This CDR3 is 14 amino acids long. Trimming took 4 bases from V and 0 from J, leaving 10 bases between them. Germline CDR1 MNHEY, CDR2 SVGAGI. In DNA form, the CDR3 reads TGTGCCAGCAGTTCAGGAAGGGTCTCCTACGAGCAGTACTTC. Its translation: CASSSGRVSYEQYF.

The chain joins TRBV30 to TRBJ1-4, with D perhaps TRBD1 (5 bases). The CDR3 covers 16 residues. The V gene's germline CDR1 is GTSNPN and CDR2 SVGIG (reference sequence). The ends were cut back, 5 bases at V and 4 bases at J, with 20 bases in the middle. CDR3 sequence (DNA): TGTGCCTGGGCCGTTGAATGGGGACGGGGTAATGAAAAACTGTTTTTT. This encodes CAWAVEWGRGNEKLFF.

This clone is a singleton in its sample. The CDR3 sequence is CASSLTSGGALADTQYF. CDR3 in DNA: TGTGCCAGCAGCCTAACTAGCGGGGGGGCCCTCGCAGATACGCAGTATTTT. The J gene is TRBJ2-3, the V gene TRBV5-5, with TRBD2 matching over 13 bases. CDR1 and CDR2 (germline): SGHKS, YYEKEE (reference sequence). The junction had 9 bases not matched to a gene; V was cut back by 4 bases and J by 4 bases. The CDR3 length is 17 residues.

Here the CDR3 DNA reads TGTGCCAGCAGTTACGGGGGGGCTGATTACGAGCAGTACTTC. Amino acid sequence: CASSYGGADYEQYF. The J gene is TRBJ2-7, the V gene TRBV6-5; D might be TRBD2 (7 bases). With 2 bases removed from V and 4 bases from J, the gap between germline ends came to 12 bases. Per germline, CDR1 MNHEY and CDR2 SVGAGI. There are 14 residues in the CDR3.

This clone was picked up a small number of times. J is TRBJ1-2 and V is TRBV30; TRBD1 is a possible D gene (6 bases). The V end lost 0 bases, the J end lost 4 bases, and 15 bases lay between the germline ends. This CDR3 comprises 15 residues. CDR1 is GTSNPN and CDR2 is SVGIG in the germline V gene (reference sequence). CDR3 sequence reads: CAWSVLGGRVYGYTF. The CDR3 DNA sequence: TGTGCCTGGAGTGTACTAGGGGGGAGAGTCTATGGCTACACCTTC.

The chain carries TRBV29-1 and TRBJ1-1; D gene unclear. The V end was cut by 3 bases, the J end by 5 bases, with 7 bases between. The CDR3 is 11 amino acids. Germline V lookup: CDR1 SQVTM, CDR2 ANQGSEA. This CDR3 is CSVESDTEAFF. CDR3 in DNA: TGCAGCGTTGAGTCGGATACTGAAGCTTTCTTT.

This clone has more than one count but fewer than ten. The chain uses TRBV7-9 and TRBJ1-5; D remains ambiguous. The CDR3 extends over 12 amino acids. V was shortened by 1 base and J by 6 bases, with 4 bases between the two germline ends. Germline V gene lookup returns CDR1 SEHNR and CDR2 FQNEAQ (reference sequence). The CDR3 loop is CASSLEGQPQHF. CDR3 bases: TGTGCCAGCAGCTTAGAGGGTCAGCCCCAGCATTTT.

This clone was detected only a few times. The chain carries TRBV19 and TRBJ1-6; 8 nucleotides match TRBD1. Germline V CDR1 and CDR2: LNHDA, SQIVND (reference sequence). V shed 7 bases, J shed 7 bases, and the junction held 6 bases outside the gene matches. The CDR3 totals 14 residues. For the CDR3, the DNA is TGTGCCAGTACTTTGGGACAGGAGAATTCACCCCTCCACTTT. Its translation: CASTLGQENSPLHF. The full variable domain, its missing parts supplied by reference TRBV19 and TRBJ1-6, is DGGITQSPKYLFRKEGQNVTLSCEQNLNHDAMYWYRQDPGQGLRLIYYSQIVNDFQKGDIAEGYSVSREKKESFPLTVTSAQKNPTAFYLCASTLGQENSPLHFGNGTRLTVT.

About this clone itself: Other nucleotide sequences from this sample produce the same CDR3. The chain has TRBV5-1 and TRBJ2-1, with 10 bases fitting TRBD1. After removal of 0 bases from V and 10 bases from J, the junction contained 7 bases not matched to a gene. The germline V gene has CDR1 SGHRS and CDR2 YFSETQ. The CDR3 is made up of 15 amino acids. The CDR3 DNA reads TGCGCCAGCAGCTTGGGACAGGGGGCGCACGACGAGCAGTTCTTC. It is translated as CASSLGQGAHDEQFF.

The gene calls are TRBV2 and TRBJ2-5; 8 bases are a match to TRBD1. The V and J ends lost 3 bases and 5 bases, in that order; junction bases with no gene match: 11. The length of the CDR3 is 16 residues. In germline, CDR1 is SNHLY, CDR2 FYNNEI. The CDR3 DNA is TGTGCCAGCAGTGAGGGCCAGGGGGCATCGGGGGAGACCCAGTACTTC. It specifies CASSEGQGASGETQYF.

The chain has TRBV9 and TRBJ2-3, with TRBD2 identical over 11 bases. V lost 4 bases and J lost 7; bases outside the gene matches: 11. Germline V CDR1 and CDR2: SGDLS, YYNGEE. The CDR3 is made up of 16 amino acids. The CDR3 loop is CASSRGPSGGSNTQYF. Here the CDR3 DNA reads TGTGCCAGCAGCCGTGGGCCTAGCGGGGGGAGCAATACGCAGTATTTT.

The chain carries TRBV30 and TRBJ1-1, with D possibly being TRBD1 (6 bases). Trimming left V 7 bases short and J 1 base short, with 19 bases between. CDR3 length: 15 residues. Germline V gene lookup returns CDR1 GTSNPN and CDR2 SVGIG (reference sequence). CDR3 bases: TGTGCCTCGCCCGCCGGGGGGCCTGGGAACACTGAAGCTTTCTTT. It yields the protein CASPAGGPGNTEAFF.

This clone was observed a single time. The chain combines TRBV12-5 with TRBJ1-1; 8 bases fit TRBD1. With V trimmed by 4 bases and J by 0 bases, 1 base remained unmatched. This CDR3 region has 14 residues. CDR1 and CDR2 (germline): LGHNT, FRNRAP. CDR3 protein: CASGSDRVNTEAFF. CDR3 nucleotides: TGTGCTAGTGGTTCGGACAGGGTGAACACTGAAGCTTTCTTT.

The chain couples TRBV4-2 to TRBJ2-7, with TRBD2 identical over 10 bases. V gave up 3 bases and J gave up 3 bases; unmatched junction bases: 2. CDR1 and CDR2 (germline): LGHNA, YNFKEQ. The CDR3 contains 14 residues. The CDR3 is CASSQASGGYEQYF. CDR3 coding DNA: TGTGCCAGCAGCCAGGCTAGCGGGGGCTACGAGCAGTACTTC.